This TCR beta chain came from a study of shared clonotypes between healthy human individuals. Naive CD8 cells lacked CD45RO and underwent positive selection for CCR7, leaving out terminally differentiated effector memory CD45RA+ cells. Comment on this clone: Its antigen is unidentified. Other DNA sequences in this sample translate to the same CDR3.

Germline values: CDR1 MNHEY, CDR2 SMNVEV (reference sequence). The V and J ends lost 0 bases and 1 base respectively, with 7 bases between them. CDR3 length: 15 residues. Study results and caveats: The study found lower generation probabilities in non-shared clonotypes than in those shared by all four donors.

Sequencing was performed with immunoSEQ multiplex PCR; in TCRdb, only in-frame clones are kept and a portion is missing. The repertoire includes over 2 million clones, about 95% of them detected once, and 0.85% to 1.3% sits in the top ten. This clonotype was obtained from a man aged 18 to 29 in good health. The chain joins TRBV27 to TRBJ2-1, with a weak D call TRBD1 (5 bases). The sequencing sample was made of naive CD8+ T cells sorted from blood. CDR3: CASSLSAGSYNEQFF. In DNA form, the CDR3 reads TGTGCCAGCAGTTTATCGGCAGGGTCCTACAATGAGCAGTTCTTC.